The present entry profiles one TCR beta chain with its context. The target of this receptor is not known. Base qualities are not recorded, but no much larger clone differs from it by a single base. The intended sense of this specimen's time point label: about 28 days (+/-7) after the second vaccine dose. AZD1222 recipients given second doses at about 4 weeks or at about 12 weeks were pooled, since spike-specific TCR depth and breadth were not found to differ between the two schedules. Vaccinee samples were obtained from the UK trials COV001 and COV002, which included a single-blind randomized controlled phase 2/3 trial of AZD1222 (ChAdOx1 nCoV-19) in healthy adults. Trial participant PBMC samples were collected at day 0 and day 28 after the second dose for TCRbeta chain sequencing. The record originates from a study of T cell responses to AZD1222 COVID-19 vaccine (dated by TCRdb to the early 2020s). Study-level background: A total of 233 trial participants underwent TCR sequencing, of whom roughly 210 received two doses of AZD1222 and some 25 received two doses of the MenACWY control vaccine. Trial participants were enrolled into age subgroups of 18-55, 56-69 and 70-plus years, which contained 148, 28 and 57 TCR-sequenced participants, respectively. The paper's findings and limits, for the study overall: After two AZD1222 doses, spike-specific TCR breadth and depth were significantly higher than at day 0 and than in MenACWY recipients. In the small 56-69-year group, the increase in depth fell short of significance, most likely because of low power. No day 14 peak-response samples were available, so repertoires were characterized only after the peak T cell response. Conclusions about previously exposed vaccinees are limited, since just a handful of AZD1222 recipients were seropositive for SARS-CoV-2 at baseline. Reportedly, almost half of the unique spike-specific TCRs recognized epitopes lying outside the regions that are mutated in the B.1.351 and B.1.1.7 variants. The whole spike protein was spanned by vaccine-associated CD4 TCRs, and dominant responses were seen in regions 160-218 and 743-854. Participants were mostly white British, with more females than males. The authors suggested clonal diversity may have been underestimated.

The CDR3 regions of human TCRbeta chains were analyzed by immunosequencing. In the source study's methods: Repertoire TCRs were matched against a reference library of SARS-CoV-2-specific TCRs generated with the MIRA antigen-specificity platform. Breadth was defined as the fraction of unique TCRs that were SARS-CoV-2-associated. Depth was defined as the fraction of total T cells that were SARS-CoV-2-associated. Using the MIRA data, each spike-specific TCR was assigned both to the spike region to which the TCR was reactive and to a CD4 or CD8 class. Log10-transformed breadth and depth values were compared by one-way ANOVA with Sidak's multiple comparisons tests. The table was pulled from immuneACCESS by TCRdb, which kept in-frame rearrangements only. Such tables lose some clones; where checked, under half of the loss comes from unresolved V genes, and the rest has no known cause. From that table come the V and J calls and clone size; the DNA was used to work out D and trimming. The sample records approximately 150,000 clones, more than 90% of which are singletons. Jointly, the top ten make up approximately 2% of the sample.

The CDR3 starts with the cysteine, ends with the phenylalanine, and has 14 residues. Only the CDR3 DNA stays, 42 bases, in frame from base 1. Deletion took 3 bases off V and 4 bases off J, with a span of 12 bases between the germline ends. The germline V gene encodes CDR1 MGHRA and CDR2 YSYEKL. The chain was built from TRBV4-1 and TRBJ1-1, with the D gene too uncertain to name. The source was peripheral blood, collected 28 days after the second AZD1222 dose. The TCR comes from an adult who received the AZD1222 COVID-19 vaccine. CDR3 region: CASSQRKAGTEAFF. The DNA reads TGCGCCAGCAGCCAGAGAAAAGCGGGCACTGAAGCTTTCTTT.